A single sample is the source of the 20 T cell receptor beta chains below, sequenced in a study of type 1 regulatory T cells. TCRdb fed the reads into MiXCR, producing one record per CDR3 protein. The table includes around 14,000 distinct CDR3 sequences, around 13% detected once. These receptors are not linked to any known antigen. Sequencing was done on a sample of cultured T cells, either the whole culture or a sorted T cell fraction (not recorded which). The receptors stem from a human donor in good health.

This clonotype was picked up a small number of times. The rearrangement uses TRBV7-2 and TRBJ2-5; D unclear. The CDR3 contains 13 residues. Germline V gives CDR1 SGHTA, CDR2 FQGNSA. V lost 2 bases, J lost 5 bases, and 9 bases lay in between. In nucleotides, the CDR3 is TGTGCCAGCAGCTTACTCCGGGTTGAGACCCAGTACTTC. It encodes CASSLLRVETQYF.

This clonotype was found many times. V and J are TRBV12-3 or TRBV12-4 and TRBJ2-1; 9 bases are shared with TRBD2. After removal of 5 bases from V and 6 bases from J, the junction contained 11 bases not matched to a gene. This CDR3 contains 16 residues. CDR3 nucleotides: TGTGCCAGCAGTCGTGCGGGGCTAGCGGGGTTCAATGAGCAGTTCTTC. It codes for CASSRAGLAGFNEQFF.

This chain links TRBV12-3 or TRBV12-4 with TRBJ2-5, with D perhaps TRBD1 (5 bases). The CDR3 has 13 residues. Trimming cost V 5 bases and J 5 bases, with 12 bases left between them. CDR3 sequence: CASSRTGLETQYF. The CDR3 bases are TGTGCCAGCAGTAGAACAGGTCTGGAGACCCAGTACTTC.

This clonotype was counted at least ten times. The V gene is TRBV7-2, the J gene TRBJ1-1; tentatively, D is TRBD1 (5 bases). The V gene lost 5 bases and the J gene lost 0 bases, with 7 bases spanning the gap. CDR1 and CDR2 (germline): SGHTA, FQGNSA. The CDR3 loop spans 13 amino acids. The DNA of the CDR3 is TGTGCCAGCAGCGGACACATGAACACTGAAGCTTTCTTT. It codes for CASSGHMNTEAFF.

This clonotype has a count of ten or more. The chain recombines TRBV12-3 or TRBV12-4 with TRBJ2-5; D call uncertain. V dropped 2 bases and J dropped 5 bases, with 9 bases sitting between them. The CDR3 spans 13 residues. CDR3 amino acids: CASSLKGAETQYF. The CDR3 DNA is TGTGCCAGCAGTTTAAAAGGAGCGGAGACCCAGTACTTC.

This clonotype has at least ten counts. This rearrangement joins TRBV11-2 to TRBJ2-2; D unresolved. Trimming removed 7 bases from V and 7 bases from J, with 13 bases in between. This CDR3 contains 13 residues. Per germline, CDR1 SGHAT and CDR2 FQNNGV. CDR3 DNA: TGTGCCAGCACCCTCATCCTCGGCGGGGAGCTGTTTTTT. It specifies CASTLILGGELFF.

This clonotype was observed many times. This sequence joins TRBV3-1 and TRBJ2-5, with D tentatively TRBD2 (6 bases). Between the trimmed V and J ends, which lost 0 bases and 9 bases, there was a span of 17 bases. The CDR3 covers 15 residues. Germline V CDR1 and CDR2: LGHDT, YNNKEL (reference sequence). Written as DNA, the CDR3 is TGTGCCAGCAGCCAAGATACCGGGAGTCAGAGGGCCCAGTACTTC. It is translated as CASSQDTGSQRAQYF.

This clonotype was seen a handful of times. The V call is TRBV20-1, the J call TRBJ2-5; TRBD1 aligns across 7 bases. The CDR3 runs to 14 residues. Germline V lookup: CDR1 DFQATT, CDR2 SNEGSKA (reference sequence). The V segment lost 2 bases and the J segment 1 base; nucleotides outside the gene matches: 4. The DNA for the CDR3 is TGCAGTGCTAGACCAAGGACAGGCCAAGAGACCCAGTACTTC. Translation gives CSARPRTGQETQYF.

This clonotype was counted a few times. A much larger clone differs by one base, so this may be a read error. CDR3 sequence: CASSPDRGTCNEQFF. CDR3 nucleotide sequence: TGTGCCAGCAGCCCCGACAGGGGCACCTGCAATGAGCAGTTCTTC. The chain links TRBV7-2 to TRBJ2-1; 8 positions agree with TRBD1. Looked up from germline, CDR1 is SGHTA and CDR2 is FQGNSA. The V segment lost 5 bases and the J segment 6 bases; nucleotides outside the gene matches: 9. This CDR3 contains 15 residues.

This clonotype appeared many times. The chain uses TRBV5-1 and TRBJ2-7; D is ambiguous. This CDR3 has 14 residues. Germline CDR1 reads SGHRS; CDR2 reads YFSETQ. V lost 2 bases, J lost 2 bases, and 11 bases lay in between. The CDR3 DNA is TGCGCCAGCAGCTTAGCCGGGCAAACCTACGAGCAGTACTTC. As protein: CASSLAGQTYEQYF.

This clonotype came up many times. The gene calls are TRBV5-5 and TRBJ2-7, with a possible D match to TRBD2 (6 bases). The CDR3 spans 16 residues. Per the germline V gene, CDR1 is SGHKS and CDR2 is YYEKEE (reference sequence). With 4 bases removed from V and 5 bases from J, the gap between germline ends came to 22 bases. The CDR3: CASSRPWGLLGDEQYF. DNA for the CDR3: TGTGCCAGCAGCAGACCATGGGGACTCCTCGGCGACGAGCAGTACTTC.

The chain combines TRBV29-1 with TRBJ1-1; perhaps TRBD1 as D (5 bases). This CDR3 comprises 13 residues. Germline lookup yields CDR1 SQVTM and CDR2 ANQGSEA. Trimming removed 6 bases at V and 1 base at J, with 12 bases between. The CDR3 DNA is TGCAGCGTCGACGCAGGGTCGAACACTGAAGCTTTCTTT. It translates to CSVDAGSNTEAFF.

This clonotype showed up many times. The genes are TRBV12-3 or TRBV12-4 and TRBJ2-1; D remains unclear. Between the trimmed V and J ends, which lost 1 base and 6 bases, there was a span of 10 bases. This CDR3 is built from 14 residues. The CDR3 DNA follows: TGTGCCAGCAGTTTAGTACGGTCTAGCAATGAGCAGTTCTTC. Encoded protein: CASSLVRSSNEQFF.

The sample holds many counts of this clonotype. The J gene is TRBJ2-5, the V gene TRBV12-3 or TRBV12-4; 7 nucleotides match TRBD2. With V trimmed by 6 bases and J by 5 bases, 0 bases remained unmatched. The length of the CDR3 is 11 residues. This CDR3 reads CASRRGETQYF. For the CDR3, the DNA is TGTGCCAGCAGGCGGGGGGAGACCCAGTACTTC.

CDR3 in amino acids: CASSPGMNTGELFF. CDR3 bases: TGTGCCAGCAGCCCTGGAATGAACACCGGGGAGCTGTTTTTT. The V and J genes are TRBV11-1 and TRBJ2-2, with D hard to call. Germline CDR1 is SGHAT and CDR2 is FQDESV (reference sequence). Trimming stripped 5 bases from V and 1 base from J, with 8 bases between. This CDR3 spans 14 amino acids.

This clonotype has just a few counts. CDR3 sequence (DNA): TGTGCCAGCAGCTCGTCGACAGGGGACATTCAGTACTTC. Translating gives CASSSSTGDIQYF. V gene TRBV12-3 or TRBV12-4 combines with J gene TRBJ2-4; 8 bases match TRBD1. V was clipped by 6 bases and J by 8 bases; unmatched bases: 6. CDR3 length: 13 amino acids.

In its sample, this clonotype was seen many times. V gene TRBV12-3 or TRBV12-4 combines with J gene TRBJ2-5; 8 nucleotides agree with TRBD2. Trimming at V came to 5 bases and at J to 5 bases, leaving 10 bases not matched to a gene. This CDR3 spans 15 amino acids. The DNA of the CDR3 is TGTGCCAGCAGTACCACCGGGACTAGTAGGGAGACCCAGTACTTC. Residues: CASSTTGTSRETQYF.

This clonotype was detected ten times or more. The genes are TRBV5-1 and TRBJ2-5; TRBD2 matches at 11 bases. Germline-derived CDR1 and CDR2 are SGHRS and YFSETQ. This CDR3 is built from 15 residues. Trimming removed 6 bases from V and 1 base from J; junction bases left unmatched: 5. CDR3 nucleotides: TGCGCCAGCACATCCGGGACTAGCGGCCAAGAGACCCAGTACTTC. This encodes CASTSGTSGQETQYF.

This clonotype has a handful of counts. The chain combines TRBV18 with TRBJ1-4; the D gene is possibly TRBD1 (6 bases). This CDR3 comprises 16 residues. With 4 bases removed from V and 7 bases from J, the gap between germline ends came to 19 bases. Germline lookup yields CDR1 KGHSH and CDR2 LQKENI. CDR3 coding DNA: TGTGCCAGCTCACGGAATTCACAGGGTGTGAGTGAAAAACTGTTTTTT. Residues: CASSRNSQGVSEKLFF.

This clonotype was seen many times. The chain joins TRBV2 to TRBJ2-7; D remains unclear. V was clipped by 8 bases and J by 6 bases, with 11 bases between them. CDR3 size: 11 residues. Germline loops: CDR1 SNHLY, CDR2 FYNNEI. The CDR3: CASEEQTEQYF. DNA for the CDR3: TGTGCCAGCGAAGAACAGACCGAGCAGTACTTC.